These 9 T cell receptor beta chains were sequenced from one sample in a study of shared clonotypes between healthy human individuals. The method was immunoSEQ multiplex PCR; TCRdb's version includes in-frame clones alone and lacks a portion of them. The data hold millions of clones, with approximately 92% observed a single time. Sequencing input: naive CD4+ T cells sorted from blood. Subset of the sample: CD45RA+ positively selected. These receptors all stem from a man aged 18-30 years in good health.

The chain couples TRBV18 to TRBJ1-1, with D uncertain. V lost 0 bases and J lost 7, with 15 bases in between. In germline, CDR1 is KGHSH, CDR2 LQKENI. The CDR3 has 15 residues. The CDR3 DNA reads TGTGCCAGCTCACCACCAAGCAGGCTTACCATTGAAGCTTTCTTT. The encoded protein is CASSPPSRLTIEAFF.

This chain joins TRBV25-1 and TRBJ2-7; a possible D gene is TRBD1 (6 bases). Germline V gene sequence: CDR1 MGHDK, CDR2 SYGVNS. V dropped 3 bases and J dropped 6 bases, with 18 bases sitting between them. The CDR3 consists of 15 residues. In DNA form, the CDR3 reads TGTGCCAGCAGTGACGGACAGACGATTCTAGGCGAGCAGTACTTC. Its translation: CASSDGQTILGEQYF.

The V call is TRBV5-6, the J call TRBJ2-3; D is possibly TRBD1 (6 bases). This CDR3 comprises 16 residues. Trimming shortened V by 2 bases and J by 2 bases, and 15 bases separated the two germline ends. Germline-derived CDR1 and CDR2 are SGHDT and YYEEEE. This CDR3 reads CASSFPRTASTDTQYF. As DNA, the CDR3 is TGTGCCAGCAGCTTCCCTCGGACAGCATCCACAGATACGCAGTATTTT.

CDR3 residues: CASGRGSEQFF. The CDR3, as DNA: TGTGCCAGTGGTCGAGGCAGTGAGCAGTTCTTC. The genes are TRBV6-5 and TRBJ2-1; D call uncertain. Germline-derived CDR1 and CDR2 are MNHEY and SVGAGI. The CDR3 is 11 residues long. The V end lost 9 bases, the J end lost 9 bases, and 12 bases lay between the germline ends.

The chain recombines TRBV7-2 with TRBJ1-5, with D perhaps TRBD1 (6 bases). V lost 5 bases and J lost 7, with 12 bases in between. The CDR3 has 13 residues. Germline V gene data show CDR1 as SGHTA and CDR2 as FQGNSA. The CDR3 bases are TGTGCCAGCAGCCGGGGGCCCAGCCAGCCCCAGCATTTT. Translated, it gives CASSRGPSQPQHF.

The CDR3 nucleotides read TGTGCCAGCAGTTTCCCTCCCCGGGGGGATCAGCCCCAGCATTTT. Its translation: CASSFPPRGDQPQHF. The chain joins TRBV27 to TRBJ1-5, with TRBD1 as a possible D gene (5 bases). Germline lookup yields CDR1 MNHEY and CDR2 SMNVEV (reference sequence). The CDR3 consists of 15 residues. Deletions cut 3 bases from V and 5 bases from J, with 14 bases between.

The chain couples TRBV5-1 to TRBJ2-1; TRBD2 agrees at 9 bases. V trimming: 1 base; J trimming: 10 bases; junction bases outside the gene matches: 9. The CDR3 is made up of 15 amino acids. Germline V lookup: CDR1 SGHRS, CDR2 YFSETQ. This chain's CDR3 is CASSLWREGLSEQFF. CDR3 DNA: TGCGCCAGCAGCTTGTGGCGGGAGGGCCTCTCGGAGCAGTTCTTC.

The chain combines TRBV7-2 with TRBJ1-6; D is unresolved. The V end lost 1 base, the J end lost 10 bases, and 11 bases lay between the germline ends. This CDR3 spans 14 amino acids. Germline assignment: CDR1 SGHTA and CDR2 FQGNSA. This CDR3 is CASSLDGVSSPLHF. CDR3 DNA: TGTGCCAGCAGCTTAGACGGGGTAAGCTCACCCCTCCACTTT. The full variable domain, rest sourced from reference TRBV7-2 and TRBJ1-6, is GAGVSQSPSNKVTEKGKDVELRCDPISGHTALYWYRQSLGQGLEFLIYFQGNSAPDKSGLPSDRFSAERTGGSVSTLTIQRTQQEDSAVYLCASSLDGVSSPLHFGNGTRLTVT.

To note about this clone: The same CDR3 is also encoded by other DNA sequences in this sample. The chain links TRBV19 to TRBJ1-6; 9 bases align to TRBD1. The CDR3 sequence is 15 residues long. Germline CDR1 is LNHDA and CDR2 is SQIVND (reference sequence). Trimming took 5 bases from V and 9 from J; bases not matched to a gene: 8. The CDR3, as DNA: TGTGCCAGTAGTTCTCCGGGACAGGGAGGTTCACCCCTCCACTTT. Its protein product is CASSSPGQGGSPLHF.